There are a few counts of the clone carrying this T cell receptor (beta chain). Its antigen is still unknown. This sample's time point: persistent/refractory GD, antithyroid drugs over 5 years with positive TRAb. RNA extracted from PBMCs served as the sequencing template. Arm-PCR of CDR3 regions and iRepertoire HTBI primers were used to build TCR beta libraries. In the source study's methods: From all samples, identification returned some 13 TRBJ and roughly 65 TRBV segments. TCRdb reprocessed the multiplex PCR reads with MiXCR, giving one entry per CDR3 protein. Clone size and V and J calls follow TCRdb, not the original study. The sample records roughly 450,000 distinct CDR3 sequences, about a fifth being singletons. The sample comes from a study of regulatory T cells in long-lasting Graves disease. Study results and caveats: Sharing of public clonotypes was greater in persistent patients (more than 2,500) than in new patients (around 1,000). The TCR repertoire of persistent Graves' patients was less diverse than that of newly diagnosed ones.

The junction had 11 bases not matched to a gene; V was cut back by 5 bases and J by 4 bases. There are 17 residues in the CDR3. Germline CDR1 is MDHEN and CDR2 is SYDVKM. The receptor was isolated from a female donor with Graves disease. The sample was peripheral blood mononuclear cells (PBMCs), taken when the disease was refractory, from a patient treated with antithyroid drugs. V gene TRBV28 combines with J gene TRBJ2-5; 12 nucleotides agree with TRBD2. CDR3 nucleotide sequence: TGTGCCAGCAGTCCCGGGACTAGCGGGTCACACCGAGAGACCCAGTACTTC. Protein product: CASSPGTSGSHRETQYF.